The rows below give T cell receptor beta chains drawn from one sample of a study of T cell changes during pregnancy in multiple sclerosis. Produced via immunoSEQ multiplex PCR; TCRdb's table is partial and in-frame only. Of some 100,000 clones in the sample, roughly 90% were seen once. The sequencing here drew on peripheral blood, taken after pregnancy. The source is a female donor with multiple sclerosis, enrolled in a pregnancy study. The CDR3 runs from the conserved cysteine through the conserved F or W. Each record gives: J gene, clone size, D gene, V gene, CDR3 DNA, CDR3 protein. A D gene is named only where the DNA matches it firmly. Clone size, where shown, is once, few, many, or a class for clones that have expanded.

j_call: TRBJ1-5
clone_size: .
d_call: TRBD1
v_call: TRBV10-1
cdr3_nt: TGCGCCAGCAGTCCGGGACAGGGCCCTGATCAGCCCCAGCATTTT
cdr3_aa: CASSPGQGPDQPQHF

j_call: TRBJ2-7
clone_size: .
d_call: TRBD2
v_call: TRBV19
cdr3_nt: TGTGCCAGTAGTTTAACTGCGGGAGAGTCCTACGAGCAGTACTTC
cdr3_aa: CASSLTAGESYEQYF

j_call: TRBJ2-7
clone_size: .
d_call: TRBD1
v_call: TRBV7-3
cdr3_nt: TGTGCCAGCAGCTTAACAGGGACAGGGGACGAGCAGTACTTC
cdr3_aa: CASSLTGTGDEQYF

j_call: TRBJ1-1
clone_size: .
d_call: .
v_call: TRBV4-1
cdr3_nt: TGCGCCAGCAGCCAAGGCCCAGGGGTGAACACTGAAGCTTTCTTT
cdr3_aa: CASSQGPGVNTEAFF

j_call: TRBJ2-1
clone_size: .
d_call: TRBD1
v_call: TRBV29-1
cdr3_nt: TGCAGCGTTGTTCCAGGGGGCGGCAATGAGCAGTTCTTC
cdr3_aa: CSVVPGGGNEQFF

j_call: TRBJ1-1
clone_size: .
d_call: .
v_call: TRBV7-8
cdr3_nt: TGTGCCAGCAGCCCAACCGGGAGGGGGATGAACACTGAAGCTTTCTTT
cdr3_aa: CASSPTGRGMNTEAFF

j_call: TRBJ2-1
clone_size: .
d_call: .
v_call: TRBV2
cdr3_nt: TGTGCCAGCAGCACCCCCCGAGTAGCTAAGGATGAGCAGTTCTTC
cdr3_aa: CASSTPRVAKDEQFF

j_call: TRBJ2-1
clone_size: .
d_call: TRBD2
v_call: TRBV28
cdr3_nt: TGTGCCAGCAGTTACCGGGGTACGAGGACTAGCGTCAATGAGCAGTTCTTC
cdr3_aa: CASSYRGTRTSVNEQFF

j_call: TRBJ1-6
clone_size: few
d_call: .
v_call: TRBV6-1
cdr3_nt: TGTGCCAGCAGTGACGAGACAGCCTATTCACCCCTCCACTTT
cdr3_aa: CASSDETAYSPLHF

j_call: TRBJ1-2
clone_size: .
d_call: .
v_call: TRBV5-6
cdr3_nt: TGTGCCAGCAGCTTGGTGGCAGACTATGGCTACACCTTC
cdr3_aa: CASSLVADYGYTF

j_call: TRBJ2-7
clone_size: .
d_call: TRBD2
v_call: TRBV5-1
cdr3_nt: TGCGCCAGCAGCTCTGGGCGCCAACTAGCGGGAGTCTTCTACGAGCAGTACTTC
cdr3_aa: CASSSGRQLAGVFYEQYF

j_call: TRBJ2-1
clone_size: .
d_call: TRBD1
v_call: TRBV9
cdr3_nt: TGTGCCAGCAGCCCGACAGGGGTCTCCTACAATGAGCAGTTCTTC
cdr3_aa: CASSPTGVSYNEQFF

j_call: TRBJ1-4
clone_size: .
d_call: .
v_call: TRBV7-2
cdr3_nt: TGTGCCAGCAGCTCCCACGCACAAGGGGTCTCCGGTGAAAAACTGTTTTTT
cdr3_aa: CASSSHAQGVSGEKLFF

j_call: TRBJ1-2
clone_size: .
d_call: .
v_call: TRBV29-1
cdr3_nt: TGCAGCGTTGGAGGGGCAGGGGACGACACCTTC
cdr3_aa: CSVGGAGDDTF

j_call: TRBJ2-2
clone_size: .
d_call: TRBD1
v_call: TRBV6-4
cdr3_nt: TGTGCCAGCAGATCACAGGGGGCCGGGGAGCTGTTTTTT
cdr3_aa: CASRSQGAGELFF

j_call: TRBJ1-1
clone_size: .
d_call: .
v_call: TRBV18
cdr3_nt: TGTGCCAGCTCACCACTCGGGGGAGCGGGTGAAGCTTTCTTT
cdr3_aa: CASSPLGGAGEAFF

j_call: TRBJ2-3
clone_size: .
d_call: .
v_call: TRBV18
cdr3_nt: TGTGCCAGCTCACCACCTTCGGCGGCAGATACGCAGTATTTT
cdr3_aa: CASSPPSAADTQYF

j_call: TRBJ1-2
clone_size: .
d_call: TRBD1
v_call: TRBV30
cdr3_nt: TGTGCCTGGAGGGTTTCAGGACAGGGAGGATGTAGCTTC
cdr3_aa: CAWRVSGQGGCSF